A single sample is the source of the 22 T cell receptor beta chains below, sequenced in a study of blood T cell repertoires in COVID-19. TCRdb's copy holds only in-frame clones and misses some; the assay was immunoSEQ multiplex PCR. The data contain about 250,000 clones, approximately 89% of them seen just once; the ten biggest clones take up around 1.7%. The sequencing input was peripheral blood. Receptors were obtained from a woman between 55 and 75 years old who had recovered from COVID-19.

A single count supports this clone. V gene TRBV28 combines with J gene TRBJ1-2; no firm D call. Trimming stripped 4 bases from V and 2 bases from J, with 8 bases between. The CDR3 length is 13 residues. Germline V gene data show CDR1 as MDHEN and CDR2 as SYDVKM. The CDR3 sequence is CASSSDMNYGYTF. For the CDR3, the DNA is TGTGCCAGCAGTTCAGACATGAACTATGGCTACACCTTC.

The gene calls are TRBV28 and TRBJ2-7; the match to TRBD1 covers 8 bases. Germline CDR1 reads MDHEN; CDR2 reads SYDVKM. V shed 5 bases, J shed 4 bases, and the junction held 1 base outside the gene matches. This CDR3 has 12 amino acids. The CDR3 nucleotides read TGTGCCAGCAGTCAGGGGGCTTACGAGCAGTACTTC. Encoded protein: CASSQGAYEQYF.

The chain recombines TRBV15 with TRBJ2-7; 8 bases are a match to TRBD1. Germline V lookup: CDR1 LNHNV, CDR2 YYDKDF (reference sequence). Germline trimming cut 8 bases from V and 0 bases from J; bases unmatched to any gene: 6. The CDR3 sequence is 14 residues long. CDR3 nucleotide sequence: TGTGCCACCTCAAGACAGGGGATCTCCTACGAGCAGTACTTC. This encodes CATSRQGISYEQYF.

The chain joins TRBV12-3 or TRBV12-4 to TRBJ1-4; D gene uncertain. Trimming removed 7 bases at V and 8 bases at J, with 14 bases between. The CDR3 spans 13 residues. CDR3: CASTGTKAEKLFF. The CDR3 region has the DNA TGTGCCAGCACCGGAACTAAGGCGGAAAAACTGTTTTTT.

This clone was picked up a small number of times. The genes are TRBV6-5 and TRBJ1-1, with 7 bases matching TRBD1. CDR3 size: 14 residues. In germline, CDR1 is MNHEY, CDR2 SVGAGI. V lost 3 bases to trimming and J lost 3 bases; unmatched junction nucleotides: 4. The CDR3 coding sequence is TGTGCCAGCAGTTATTTGCAGGGGGACACTGAAGCTTTCTTT. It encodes CASSYLQGDTEAFF.

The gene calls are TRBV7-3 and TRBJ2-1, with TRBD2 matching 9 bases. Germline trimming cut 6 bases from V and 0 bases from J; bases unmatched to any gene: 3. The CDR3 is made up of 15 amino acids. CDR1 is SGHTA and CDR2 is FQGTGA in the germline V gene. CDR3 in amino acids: CASSSSGASYNEQFF. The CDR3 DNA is TGTGCCAGCAGTTCTAGCGGGGCCTCCTACAATGAGCAGTTCTTC.

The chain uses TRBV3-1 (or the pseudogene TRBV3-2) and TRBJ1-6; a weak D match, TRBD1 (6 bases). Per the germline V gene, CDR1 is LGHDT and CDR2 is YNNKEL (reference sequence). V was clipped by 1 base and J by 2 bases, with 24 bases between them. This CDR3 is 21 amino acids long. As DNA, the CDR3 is TGTGCCAGCAGCCAAGGCCAAATAACAGGGTTTCGGTCCCCCTATAATTCACCCCTCCACTTT. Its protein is CASSQGQITGFRSPYNSPLHF.

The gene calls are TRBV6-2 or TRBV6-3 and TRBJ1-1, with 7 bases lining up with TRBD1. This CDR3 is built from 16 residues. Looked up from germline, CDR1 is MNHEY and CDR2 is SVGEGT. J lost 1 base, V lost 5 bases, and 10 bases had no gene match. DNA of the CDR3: TGTGCCAGCAGTCCACAGGGGCCGGATGGGAACACTGAAGCTTTCTTT. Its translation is CASSPQGPDGNTEAFF.

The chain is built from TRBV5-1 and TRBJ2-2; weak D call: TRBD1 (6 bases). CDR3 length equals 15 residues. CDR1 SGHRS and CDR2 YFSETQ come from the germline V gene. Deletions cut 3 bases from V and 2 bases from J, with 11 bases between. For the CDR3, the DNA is TGCGCCAGCAGCTCGGGACAAACTAACACCGGGGAGCTGTTTTTT. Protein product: CASSSGQTNTGELFF.

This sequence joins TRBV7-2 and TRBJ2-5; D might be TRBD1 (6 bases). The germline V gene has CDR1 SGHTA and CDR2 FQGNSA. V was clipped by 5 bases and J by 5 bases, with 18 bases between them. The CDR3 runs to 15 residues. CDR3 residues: CASSQSGGPGETQYF. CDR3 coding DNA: TGTGCCAGCAGCCAATCTGGGGGCCCAGGGGAGACCCAGTACTTC.

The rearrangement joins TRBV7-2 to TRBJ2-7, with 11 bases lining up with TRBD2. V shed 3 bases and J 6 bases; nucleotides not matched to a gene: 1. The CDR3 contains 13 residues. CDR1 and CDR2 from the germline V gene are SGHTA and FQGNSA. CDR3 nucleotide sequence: TGTGCCAGCAGCTTGGGACTAGCGGTCGAGCAGTACTTC. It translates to CASSLGLAVEQYF.

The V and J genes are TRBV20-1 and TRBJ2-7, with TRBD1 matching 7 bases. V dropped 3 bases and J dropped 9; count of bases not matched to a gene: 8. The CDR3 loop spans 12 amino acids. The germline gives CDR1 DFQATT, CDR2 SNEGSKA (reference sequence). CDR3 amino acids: CSASDRAIVQYF. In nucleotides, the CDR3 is TGCAGTGCTAGTGACAGGGCCATTGTGCAGTACTTC.

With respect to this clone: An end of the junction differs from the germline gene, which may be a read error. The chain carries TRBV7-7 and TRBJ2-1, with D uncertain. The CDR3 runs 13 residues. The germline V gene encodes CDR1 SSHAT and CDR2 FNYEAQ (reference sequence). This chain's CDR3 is CASSSLPNNEQFF. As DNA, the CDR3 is TGTGCTAGCAGCTCGCTACCAAACAATGAGCAGTTCTTC.

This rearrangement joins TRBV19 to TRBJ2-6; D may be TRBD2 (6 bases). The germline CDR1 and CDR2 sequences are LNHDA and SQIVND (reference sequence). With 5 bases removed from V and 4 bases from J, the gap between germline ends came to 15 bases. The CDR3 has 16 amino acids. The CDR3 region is CASSSLGGSGANVLTF. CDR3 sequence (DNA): TGTGCCAGTAGTTCCCTGGGGGGATCCGGGGCCAACGTCCTGACTTTC.

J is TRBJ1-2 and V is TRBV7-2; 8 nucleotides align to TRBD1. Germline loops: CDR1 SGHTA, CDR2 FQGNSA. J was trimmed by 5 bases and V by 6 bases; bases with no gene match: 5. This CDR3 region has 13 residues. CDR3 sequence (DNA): TGTGCCAGCAGACCTACAGGGGGATATGGCTACACCTTC. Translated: CASRPTGGYGYTF.

CDR3 coding DNA: TGTGCCAGCAGCGCAATATTTCCAGGGGGCGGTGAAGCTTTCTTT. Residues: CASSAIFPGGGEAFF. The chain employs TRBV9 and TRBJ1-1, with 8 bases identical to TRBD1. Germline CDR1 SGDLS, CDR2 YYNGEE. CDR3 length: 15 residues. The ends lost 3 bases at V and 7 bases at J; junction bases unmatched: 11.

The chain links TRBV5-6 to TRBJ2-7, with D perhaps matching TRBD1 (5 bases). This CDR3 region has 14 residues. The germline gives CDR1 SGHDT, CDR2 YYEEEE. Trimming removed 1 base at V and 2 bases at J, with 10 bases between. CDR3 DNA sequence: TGTGCCAGCAGCTTGACGACAGTTCCCTACGAGCAGTACTTC. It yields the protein CASSLTTVPYEQYF.

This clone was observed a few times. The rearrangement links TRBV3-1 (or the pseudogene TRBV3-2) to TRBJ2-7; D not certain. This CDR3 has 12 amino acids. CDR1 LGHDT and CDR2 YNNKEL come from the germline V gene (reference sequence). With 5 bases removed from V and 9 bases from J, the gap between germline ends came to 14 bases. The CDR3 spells CASSYSQSGQYF. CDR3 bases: TGTGCCAGCAGCTATTCTCAGTCTGGGCAGTACTTC.

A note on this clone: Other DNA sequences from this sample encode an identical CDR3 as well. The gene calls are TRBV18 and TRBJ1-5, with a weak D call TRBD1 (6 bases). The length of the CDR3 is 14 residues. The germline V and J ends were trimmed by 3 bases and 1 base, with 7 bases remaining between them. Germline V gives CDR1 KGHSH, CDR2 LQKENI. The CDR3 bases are TGTGCCAGCTCACCGCAGGGGAGCAATCAGCCCCAGCATTTT. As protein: CASSPQGSNQPQHF.

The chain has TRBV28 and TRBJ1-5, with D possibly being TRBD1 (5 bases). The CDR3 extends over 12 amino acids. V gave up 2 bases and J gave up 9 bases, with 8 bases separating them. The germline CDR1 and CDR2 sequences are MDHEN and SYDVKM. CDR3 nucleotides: TGTGCCAGCAGTTTAGGGGCATGGCCCCAGCATTTT. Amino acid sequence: CASSLGAWPQHF.

The CDR3 region has the DNA TGTGCCAGCTCACCACTCCAGGGGACAGCCAACACCGGGGAGCTGTTTTTT. Amino acid sequence: CASSPLQGTANTGELFF. This chain joins TRBV18 and TRBJ2-2; 7 bases line up with TRBD1. Germline V gene sequence: CDR1 KGHSH, CDR2 LQKENI. CDR3 length equals 17 residues. V dropped 1 base and J dropped 2; count of bases not matched to a gene: 7.

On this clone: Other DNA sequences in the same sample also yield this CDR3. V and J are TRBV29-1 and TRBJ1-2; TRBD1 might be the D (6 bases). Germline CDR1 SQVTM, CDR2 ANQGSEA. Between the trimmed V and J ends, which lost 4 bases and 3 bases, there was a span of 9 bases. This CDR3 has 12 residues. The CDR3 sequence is CSVVRTDYGYTF. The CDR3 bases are TGCAGCGTTGTTCGGACAGACTATGGCTACACCTTC.